The 10 T cell receptor beta chains below were found in one sample sequenced in a study of metastatic and nonmetastatic thyroid tumors. Patients had received no treatment of any kind before thyroid surgery. TCRdb reprocessed the PCR reads using MiXCR. This table holds roughly 40,000 clones, about 16% found once. Sequences were obtained from blood. These receptors came from a female donor with papillary thyroid cancer or a benign thyroid nodule (not recorded which). Some clones in this sample may be carry-over from other donors' samples.

This clone was counted at least ten times. The chain joins TRBV20-1 to TRBJ2-1; 9 positions agree with TRBD2. With 6 bases clipped from V and 2 bases from J, the junction kept 11 bases outside the gene matches. There are 16 residues in the CDR3. Germline V gene lookup returns CDR1 DFQATT and CDR2 SNEGSKA (reference sequence). CDR3 DNA sequence: TGCAGTGCCCTCCCCGTAGCGGGGGTGGCCTACAATGAGCAGTTCTTC. This codes for CSALPVAGVAYNEQFF.

On this clone: A junction end diverges from the germline sequence, so it may reflect a read error. The chain joins TRBV19 to TRBJ1-2; D is undetermined. The germline CDR1 and CDR2 sequences are LNHDA and SQIVND (reference sequence). This CDR3 has 15 amino acids. Here the CDR3 DNA reads TGTGCCAGTAGTATAGATCGCCTCCCCTGGCATGGCTACACCTTT. The encoded protein is CASSIDRLPWHGYTF.

Points on this clone: Possible read error: a much larger clone is one base away. This chain joins TRBV18 and TRBJ2-7; D perhaps matches TRBD1 (6 bases). The CDR3 runs 11 residues. Germline V gene data show CDR1 as KGHSH and CDR2 as LQKENI. The CDR3 protein is CASSDHWDTHF. The CDR3, as DNA: TGTGCCAGCTCAGACCATTGGGACACACACTTC.

This clone was seen many times. CDR3 sequence: CASSLGRYTEAFF. The CDR3 bases are TGTGCCAGCAGCCTCGGCCGTTACACTGAAGCTTTCTTT. The chain carries TRBV7-3 and TRBJ1-1; D is unresolved. This CDR3 has 13 amino acids. Trimming took off 5 bases at V and 3 bases at J, with 10 bases between the two ends. Germline V gives CDR1 SGHTA, CDR2 FQGTGA.

This clone occurred many times. The chain uses TRBV20-1 and TRBJ2-1, with 9 positions matching TRBD2. Per germline, CDR1 DFQATT and CDR2 SNEGSKA (reference sequence). The CDR3 extends over 17 amino acids. After removal of 5 bases from V and 2 bases from J, the junction contained 13 bases not matched to a gene. DNA of the CDR3: TGCAGTGCTCCAGTACTGTATAGCGGGAGAGCCTACAATGAGCAGTTCTTC. The encoded protein is CSAPVLYSGRAYNEQFF.

The table lists this clone with many counts. The rearrangement uses TRBV20-1 and TRBJ2-7; D gene unclear. V lost 5 bases and J lost 3, with 14 bases in between. Germline V CDR1 and CDR2: DFQATT, SNEGSKA (reference sequence). The CDR3 is 13 amino acids. DNA of the CDR3: TGCAGTGCTCTCCCCTCCGGCCGCTACGAGCAGTACTTC. It codes for CSALPSGRYEQYF.

At least ten counts were recorded for this clone. The J gene is TRBJ2-7, the V gene TRBV3-1, with unresolved D. Germline V lookup: CDR1 LGHDT, CDR2 YNNKEL (reference sequence). The CDR3 consists of 11 residues. The V end was cut by 5 bases, the J end by 3 bases, with 5 bases between. Written as DNA, the CDR3 is TGTGCCAGCAGCTGGGACTACGAGCAGTACTTC. It encodes CASSWDYEQYF.

This clone was detected ten times or more. This chain links TRBV5-6 with TRBJ2-3, with 7 positions matching TRBD2. Germline trimming cut 0 bases from V and 5 bases from J; bases unmatched to any gene: 9. The CDR3 spans 16 residues. Germline V gene sequence: CDR1 SGHDT, CDR2 YYEEEE. CDR3 region: CASSLAGGSPIDTQYF. In nucleotides, the CDR3 is TGTGCCAGCAGCTTGGCCGGCGGGAGTCCGATAGATACGCAGTATTTT.

This clone came up many times. The chain couples TRBV12-3 or TRBV12-4 to TRBJ2-2; 7 nucleotides match TRBD1. The V segment lost 6 bases and the J segment 1 base; nucleotides outside the gene matches: 2. The CDR3 length is 14 residues. The CDR3 DNA reads as TGTGCCAGCAGACGGGACAGGAACACCGGGGAGCTGTTTTTT. The encoded protein is CASRRDRNTGELFF.

The CDR3 bases are TGTGCCAGCAGCCCCAGATACAGGGGGGAGGGCGGGGAGCTGTTTTTT. Protein: CASSPRYRGEGGELFF. The chain is built from TRBV11-2 and TRBJ2-2, with D perhaps TRBD1 (8 bases). CDR3 length equals 16 residues. Per germline, CDR1 SGHAT and CDR2 FQNNGV. Trimming shortened V by 5 bases and J by 7 bases, and 20 bases separated the two germline ends.